The 3 T cell receptor beta chains in this list originate from one sample, sequenced in a study of CD8+ T cells in alopecia areata. After isolation, RNA underwent reverse transcription to generate cDNA as the sequencing template. Profiling relied on immunoSEQ multiplex PCR, and the TCRdb table lists in-frame clones only, not all of them. The table has under 300,000 clones, 67% seen once. The source material was CD4+ T cells sorted from blood, sampled at week 0. The receptors stem from a human donor with alopecia areata.

This clone was counted between two and nine times. This rearrangement joins TRBV7-2 to TRBJ2-7; TRBD2 matches 9 bases. The CDR3 is made up of 17 amino acids. The germline gives CDR1 SGHTA, CDR2 FQGNSA. Trimming took 0 bases from V and 2 from J; bases not matched to a gene: 8. This CDR3 is CASSLAASGGYPYEQYF. The CDR3 DNA sequence: TGTGCCAGCAGCTTAGCGGCGAGCGGGGGGTATCCCTACGAGCAGTACTTC.

The genes are TRBV9 and TRBJ2-3; 12 nucleotides line up with TRBD2. Germline assignment: CDR1 SGDLS and CDR2 YYNGEE. Losses at the gene ends were 0 bases for V and 4 bases for J; bases not matched to a gene: 3. There are 16 residues in the CDR3. The CDR3 protein is CASSVERTSGADTQYF. In DNA, the CDR3 is TGTGCCAGCAGCGTAGAGCGGACTAGCGGGGCAGATACGCAGTATTTT.

The chain links TRBV29-1 to TRBJ1-2; D call uncertain. Germline V lookup: CDR1 SQVTM, CDR2 ANQGSEA. V was trimmed by 2 bases and J by 4 bases, leaving 11 bases between them. The CDR3 sequence is 13 residues long. CDR3 amino acids: CSVERGRRYGYTF. For the CDR3, the DNA is TGCAGCGTTGAAAGAGGGCGTCGCTATGGCTACACCTTC.